The 24 T cell receptor beta chains reported below all come from one sample, sequenced in a study of early T cells in non-severe SARS-CoV-2 infection. TCRdb recomputed calls from the 5' RACE reads with MiXCR, one row per CDR3 protein. The sample has 40,000 to 65,000 distinct CDR3 sequences, around 8% seen once. The sample comprised whole blood. The receptor source for this set is an adult who was a healthcare worker with PCR-confirmed SARS-CoV-2 infection or an uninfected control (not recorded which).

This clonotype was observed many times. The chain links TRBV6-5 to TRBJ1-2; the D is unclear. With 4 bases removed from V and 2 bases from J, the gap between germline ends came to 8 bases. Germline V CDR1 and CDR2: MNHEY, SVGAGI. The CDR3 runs 13 residues. The CDR3 loop reads CASSWERNYGYTF. The CDR3 DNA reads as TGTGCCAGCAGTTGGGAACGGAACTATGGCTACACCTTC.

The genes are TRBV6-1 and TRBJ1-2; unclear D gene. The CDR3 sequence is 16 residues long. In germline, CDR1 is MNHNS, CDR2 SASEGT. Trimming removed 4 bases from V and 1 base from J, with 16 bases in between. This CDR3 is CASSVIGSRVNYGYTF. The CDR3 bases are TGTGCCAGCAGTGTAATAGGGAGCAGAGTTAACTATGGCTACACCTTC.

Only a few counts were recorded for this clonotype. The chain has TRBV5-4 and TRBJ1-1; tentative D call: TRBD1 (5 bases). V lost 0 bases, J lost 4 bases, and 7 bases lay in between. The CDR3 has 13 residues. The germline V gene encodes CDR1 SGHNT and CDR2 YYREEE (reference sequence). In DNA form, the CDR3 reads TGTGCCAGCAGCTTGGTAAGGGGCACTGAAGCTTTCTTT. The encoded protein is CASSLVRGTEAFF.

The genes are TRBV29-1 and TRBJ2-3; D remains ambiguous. Trimming cost V 7 bases and J 1 base, with 15 bases left between them. Germline-derived CDR1 and CDR2 are SQVTM and ANQGSEA. This CDR3 contains 14 residues. CDR3 sequence: CSAKGPGGTDTQYF. CDR3 DNA sequence: TGCAGCGCTAAGGGTCCTGGGGGCACAGATACGCAGTATTTT.

This clonotype was recorded at least ten times. The V and J genes are TRBV4-2 and TRBJ1-5; D gene ambiguous. Per the germline V gene, CDR1 is LGHNA and CDR2 is YNFKEQ. This CDR3 has 14 residues. V was shortened by 5 bases and J by 4 bases, with 12 bases between the two germline ends. This CDR3 reads CASSNRRSNQPQHF. For the CDR3, the DNA is TGTGCCAGCAGCAACCGCCGGAGTAATCAGCCCCAGCATTTT.

This clonotype was counted at least ten times. This chain connects TRBV5-5 to TRBJ2-7, with 10 bases aligning to TRBD2. Per germline, CDR1 SGHKS and CDR2 YYEKEE (reference sequence). V dropped 2 bases and J dropped 3; count of bases not matched to a gene: 5. This CDR3 contains 15 residues. CDR3 region: CASSFSSGGGYEQYF. The CDR3 DNA reads as TGTGCCAGCAGCTTCTCCAGCGGGGGGGGCTACGAGCAGTACTTC.

In its sample, this clonotype was seen a few times. The rearrangement links TRBV7-8 to TRBJ1-6, with TRBD1 matching over 8 bases. Trimming took 1 base from V and 8 from J; bases not matched to a gene: 1. The V gene's germline CDR1 is SGHVS and CDR2 FQNEAQ. The CDR3 runs 14 residues. CDR3 amino acids: CASSLGQGHSPLHF. CDR3 DNA sequence: TGTGCCAGCAGCTTAGGACAGGGGCATTCACCCCTCCACTTT.

This clonotype was observed a few times. CDR3 loop: CSVAFGTEAFF. As DNA, the CDR3 is TGCAGCGTTGCGTTTGGCACTGAAGCTTTCTTT. V is TRBV29-1 and J is TRBJ1-1; D not resolved. CDR3 length: 11 amino acids. V was cut by 4 bases and J by 4 bases, with 7 bases left in between. Germline values: CDR1 SQVTM, CDR2 ANQGSEA.

This chain uses TRBV3-1 with TRBJ2-1; maybe TRBD2 (6 bases). The length of the CDR3 is 15 residues. Germline V lookup: CDR1 LGHDT, CDR2 YNNKEL (reference sequence). With 4 bases removed from V and 8 bases from J, the gap between germline ends came to 18 bases. The CDR3 DNA reads TGTGCCAGCAGCCCCCGGGGGATGCAGAGGGATGAGCAGTTCTTC. It encodes CASSPRGMQRDEQFF.

The gene calls are TRBV7-2 and TRBJ1-4; unclear D gene. Germline V CDR1 and CDR2: SGHTA, FQGNSA. This CDR3 is built from 15 residues. The V end lost 0 bases, the J end lost 4 bases, and 9 bases lay between the germline ends. The CDR3: CASSLAGQFNEKLFF. In DNA, the CDR3 is TGTGCCAGCAGCTTAGCAGGGCAGTTTAATGAAAAACTGTTTTTT. Based on the CDR3 plus reference TRBV7-2 and TRBJ1-4, the full variable domain is GAGVSQSPSNKVTEKGKDVELRCDPISGHTALYWYRQSLGQGLEFLIYFQGNSAPDKSGLPSDRFSAERTGGSVSTLTIQRTQQEDSAVYLCASSLAGQFNEKLFFGSGTQLSVL.

In its sample, this clonotype was seen many times. This chain uses TRBV6-2 or TRBV6-3 with TRBJ2-7, with a tentative D call TRBD2 (5 bases). Germline CDR1 and CDR2: MNHEY and SVGEGT. There are 15 residues in the CDR3. Trimming removed 2 bases from V and 2 bases from J, with 13 bases in between. CDR3 amino acids: CASSYSYLGAYEQYF. Written as DNA, the CDR3 is TGTGCCAGCAGTTACAGCTACCTCGGGGCCTACGAGCAGTACTTC.

The chain joins TRBV7-9 to TRBJ2-7; D possibly matches TRBD1 or TRBD2 (5 bases each). Germline V gene lookup returns CDR1 SEHNR and CDR2 FQNEAQ (reference sequence). Trimming took off 3 bases at V and 3 bases at J, with 12 bases between the two ends. The CDR3 runs 14 residues. This chain's CDR3 is CASSFGTGFYEQYF. The CDR3 nucleotides are TGTGCCAGCAGCTTTGGGACGGGTTTCTACGAGCAGTACTTC. Full variable domain (missing parts from reference TRBV7-9 and TRBJ2-7): DTGVSQNPRHKITKRGQNVTFRCDPISEHNRLYWYRQTLGQGPEFLTYFQNEAQLEKSRLLSDRFSAERPKGSFSTLEIQRTEQGDSAMYLCASSFGTGFYEQYFGPGTRLTVT.

The chain joins TRBV11-2 to TRBJ2-3, with 11 nucleotides matching TRBD2. J gave up 3 bases and V 3 bases, and 2 bases lay outside the gene matches. CDR3 size: 15 residues. The germline gives CDR1 SGHAT, CDR2 FQNNGV. The CDR3 nucleotides read TGTGCCAGCAGCTTTAGCGGGAGGGATACAGATACGCAGTATTTT. Amino acids: CASSFSGRDTDTQYF.

The chain combines TRBV5-1 with TRBJ2-7; the match to TRBD1 covers 8 bases. CDR3 length: 19 residues. Per germline, CDR1 SGHRS and CDR2 YFSETQ. V trimming: 5 bases; J trimming: 0 bases; junction bases outside the gene matches: 19. The CDR3 region is CASSLFPLPLQGGSYEQYF. CDR3 nucleotides: TGCGCCAGCAGTCTGTTCCCTTTGCCTTTACAGGGGGGCTCCTACGAGCAGTACTTC.

This clonotype showed up many times. A junction boundary mismatches the germline segment, possibly from a read error. The J gene is TRBJ2-7, the V gene TRBV11-2; 7 bases match TRBD2. The CDR3 loop spans 13 amino acids. Germline V gene data show CDR1 as SGHAT and CDR2 as FQNNGV. This chain's CDR3 is CASIGGSLYEQYF. In DNA form, the CDR3 reads TGCGCCAGCATAGGCGGGAGTCTCTACGAGCAGTACTTC.

There are many counts of this clonotype. The chain employs TRBV11-2 and TRBJ2-1; D remains unclear. The CDR3 contains 15 residues. V lost 2 bases, J lost 4 bases, and 12 bases lay in between. Per germline, CDR1 SGHAT and CDR2 FQNNGV. In nucleotides, the CDR3 is TGTGCCAGCAGCTTACAATGGACGGAGTACAATGAGCAGTTCTTC. Protein: CASSLQWTEYNEQFF.

This clonotype was detected many times. V and J are TRBV5-1 and TRBJ2-2; 7 nucleotides match TRBD1. CDR1 is SGHRS and CDR2 is YFSETQ in the germline V gene. The ends lost 1 base at V and 6 bases at J; junction bases unmatched: 9. The CDR3 consists of 16 residues. The CDR3 nucleotides read TGCGCCAGCAGCTTGCGAACAGGGACAGCTGCCGGGGAGCTGTTTTTT. Amino acids: CASSLRTGTAAGELFF.

This clonotype was seen at least ten times. This chain uses TRBV19 with TRBJ1-3, with a possible D match to TRBD1 (5 bases). CDR1 is LNHDA and CDR2 is SQIVND in the germline V gene (reference sequence). CDR3 length equals 14 residues. The germline V and J ends were trimmed by 3 bases and 6 bases, with 12 bases remaining between them. Here the CDR3 reads CASSISGAENTIYF. CDR3 DNA sequence: TGTGCCAGTAGTATCTCCGGGGCTGAAAACACCATATATTTT.

This clonotype was counted between two and nine times. The chain uses TRBV30 and TRBJ1-1; D might be TRBD1 (6 bases). V lost 2 bases to trimming and J lost 5 bases, with 12 bases between them. The V gene's germline CDR1 is GTSNPN and CDR2 SVGIG (reference sequence). The CDR3 spans 13 residues. This chain's CDR3 is CAWSPPGATEAFF. In nucleotides, the CDR3 is TGTGCCTGGAGTCCTCCGGGGGCGACTGAAGCTTTCTTT.

This clonotype was seen repeatedly, ten times or more. The chain combines TRBV21-1 with TRBJ2-5; the table names TRBD2, a call not compared with the DNA. TRBV21-1 is described as a pseudogene. The CDR3 extends over 14 amino acids. CDR3 in DNA: TGTGCCAGAGGGCCTAGCGGGAATCAGGTGACCCAGTACTTC. This translates into CARGPSGNQVTQYF.

This clonotype has ten or more counts. The rearrangement links TRBV19 to TRBJ2-5; D possibly corresponds to TRBD2 (6 bases). Germline loops: CDR1 LNHDA, CDR2 SQIVND (reference sequence). Between the trimmed V and J ends, which lost 5 bases and 5 bases, there was a span of 18 bases. The CDR3 has 15 amino acids. The CDR3 spells CASSPSTSIQETQYF. The CDR3 coding sequence is TGTGCCAGTAGTCCGTCGACTAGTATCCAGGAGACCCAGTACTTC.

Ten or more counts support this clonotype. V usage is TRBV4-3 and J usage is TRBJ2-7; D perhaps matches TRBD1 (6 bases). From germline, CDR1 is LGHNA and CDR2 YSLEER. V was clipped by 3 bases and J by 3 bases, with 9 bases between them. The CDR3 runs 13 residues. CDR3 region: CASSQDRFYEQYF. In DNA form, the CDR3 reads TGCGCCAGCAGCCAGGACAGATTCTACGAGCAGTACTTC.

This clonotype was seen many times. The chain is built from TRBV13 and TRBJ1-1, with no clear D. The CDR3 runs 14 residues. CDR1 is PRHDT and CDR2 is FYEKMQ in the germline V gene (reference sequence). V lost 0 bases and J 0 bases, leaving 5 bases between the germline ends. The CDR3 DNA reads TGTGCCAGCAGCTTAGGACACTTGAACACTGAAGCTTTCTTT. Translation gives CASSLGHLNTEAFF.

This clonotype came up many times. The chain has TRBV21-1 and TRBJ2-7; TRBD1 reflects the table's D call only, with no check against the DNA. TRBV21-1 is reported as a pseudogene. The CDR3 extends over 15 amino acids. The CDR3 DNA sequence: TGTGCCAGCAGCAAAGGACGGCGGACAGTTTACGAGCAGTACTTC. The encoded protein is CASSKGRRTVYEQYF.